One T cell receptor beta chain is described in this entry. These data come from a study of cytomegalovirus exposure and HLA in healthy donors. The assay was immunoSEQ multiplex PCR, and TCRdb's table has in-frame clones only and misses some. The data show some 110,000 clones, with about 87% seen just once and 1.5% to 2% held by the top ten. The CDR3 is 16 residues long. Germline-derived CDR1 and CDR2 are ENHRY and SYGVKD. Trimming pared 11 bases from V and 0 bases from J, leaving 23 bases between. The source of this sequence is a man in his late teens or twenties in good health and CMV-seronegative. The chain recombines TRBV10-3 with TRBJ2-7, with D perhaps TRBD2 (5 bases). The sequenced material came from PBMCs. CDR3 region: CASEPSRSGSSYEQYF. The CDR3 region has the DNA TGTGCCTCAGAGCCATCACGGTCGGGAAGCTCCTACGAGCAGTACTTC.